This TCR beta chain is drawn from a study of cytomegalovirus exposure and HLA in healthy donors. Study-level points and caveats: Reportedly, fewer N-insertions than the roughly 600-donor mean appeared in an Asian-associated ancestry cluster in a later analysis. CMV serostatus was the sole immune exposure information available. Reports credit the classifier with highly specific, highly sensitive diagnosis of cytomegalovirus status. The authors excluded some V segments, including TRBV6-2 and TRBV6-3, as indistinguishable.

Both 60 Vbeta primers and 13 Jbeta primers went into the PCR. Data came from immunoSEQ multiplex PCR; TCRdb stores just in-frame clones and leaves some out. The sample lists about 150,000 clones, approximately 86% occurring once. This clone was counted a single time. Its antigen is not known. Germline CDR1 and CDR2: SEHNR and FQNEAQ (reference sequence). The V gene end was trimmed by 5 bases and the J gene end by 9 bases; junction bases not matched to a gene: 1. This CDR3 has 11 residues. Sequencing was done on a sample of PBMCs. The receptor's source is a woman between 45 and 60 years old in good health and CMV-seropositive. The chain links TRBV7-9 to TRBJ2-1, with 7 bases lining up with TRBD1. CDR3 nucleotides: TGTGCCAGCAGCCGGGACAGTGAGCAGTTCTTC. Encoded protein: CASSRDSEQFF.